Listed below are T cell receptor beta chains from one sample, sequenced in a study of T cells of healthy individuals. Using its own MiXCR run on the 5' RACE reads, TCRdb lists one record per CDR3 protein. In the table there are 100,000 or so distinct CDR3 sequences, 15% to 20% of which are singletons. Receptor source: a human donor in good health. Each CDR3 is given with its conserved first and last residue. Fields, in order: D gene, clone size, J gene, V gene, CDR3 length, CDR3 DNA, CDR3 protein. The D gene is left open where the match is weak. Clone sizes are given selectively: once, few, many, or a class where the clone is expanded.

D gene: TRBD2; clone size: few; J gene: TRBJ2-2; V gene: TRBV4-3; CDR3 length: 19; CDR3 DNA: TGCGCCAGCAGCCAAGATATCTCGACCGGGACTAGCGGCCCCGGGGAGCTGTTTTTT; CDR3 protein: CASSQDISTGTSGPGELFF
D gene: -; clone size: few; J gene: TRBJ1-6; V gene: TRBV20-1; CDR3 length: 17; CDR3 DNA: TGCAGTGCTAGAGATCCGGCAGGGGCGCGAGATAGTTCACCCCTCCACTTT; CDR3 protein: CSARDPAGARDSSPLHF
D gene: -; clone size: many; J gene: TRBJ2-1; V gene: TRBV4-3; CDR3 length: 15; CDR3 DNA: TGCGCCAGCAGCCAAGATTTGGACAGCTACAATGAGCAGTTCTTC; CDR3 protein: CASSQDLDSYNEQFF
D gene: -; clone size: few; J gene: TRBJ2-1; V gene: TRBV7-9; CDR3 length: 12; CDR3 DNA: TGTGCCAGCAGCTCTATGCGGAATGAGCAGTTCTTC; CDR3 protein: CASSSMRNEQFF
D gene: -; clone size: few; J gene: TRBJ2-4; V gene: TRBV9; CDR3 length: 14; CDR3 DNA: TGTGCCAGCAGCGTAGGGGACATAGGATACATTCAGTACTTC; CDR3 protein: CASSVGDIGYIQYF
D gene: -; clone size: few; J gene: TRBJ2-5; V gene: TRBV20-1; CDR3 length: 13; CDR3 DNA: TGCAGTGCTAGAGGACACCGCCAAGAGACCCAGTACTTC; CDR3 protein: CSARGHRQETQYF
D gene: -; clone size: -; J gene: TRBJ2-7; V gene: TRBV7-2; CDR3 length: 15; CDR3 DNA: TGTGCCAGCAGCTCGGCCGCAGGGCTCTCCTACGAGCAGTACTTC; CDR3 protein: CASSSAAGLSYEQYF
D gene: TRBD1; clone size: many; J gene: TRBJ2-5; V gene: TRBV7-9; CDR3 length: 13; CDR3 DNA: TGTGCCAGCAGGGACAGGGTACAAGAGACCCAGTACTTC; CDR3 protein: CASRDRVQETQYF
D gene: -; clone size: -; J gene: TRBJ2-3; V gene: TRBV7-2; CDR3 length: 15; CDR3 DNA: TGTGCCAGCAGCTTAGCTGCAGGAGGCACAGATACGCAGTATTTT; CDR3 protein: CASSLAAGGTDTQYF
D gene: TRBD2; clone size: -; J gene: TRBJ2-3; V gene: TRBV9; CDR3 length: 16; CDR3 DNA: TGTGCCAGCAGCATTACTAGCGGGGGACTCCCGGATACGCAGTATTTT; CDR3 protein: CASSITSGGLPDTQYF
D gene: TRBD1; clone size: -; J gene: TRBJ2-6; V gene: TRBV7-3; CDR3 length: 18; CDR3 DNA: TGTGCCAGCAGCAACGGACAGGGAACCCTCTCTGGGGCCAACGTCCTGACTTTC; CDR3 protein: CASSNGQGTLSGANVLTF
D gene: -; clone size: -; J gene: TRBJ2-1; V gene: TRBV5-1; CDR3 length: 14; CDR3 DNA: TGCGCCAGCAGCGGGGGGGGCTATTACAATGAGCAGTTCTTC; CDR3 protein: CASSGGGYYNEQFF
D gene: -; clone size: few; J gene: TRBJ1-5; V gene: TRBV4-3; CDR3 length: 13; CDR3 DNA: TGCGCCAGCAGCTTAGGCGGGCATCAGCCCCAGCATTTT; CDR3 protein: CASSLGGHQPQHF
D gene: -; clone size: -; J gene: TRBJ1-6; V gene: TRBV10-3; CDR3 length: 16; CDR3 DNA: TGTGCCATCAGTGAGGCAGGCACATTTCGTAATTCACCCCTCCACTTT; CDR3 protein: CAISEAGTFRNSPLHF
D gene: -; clone size: many; J gene: TRBJ1-2; V gene: TRBV10-3; CDR3 length: 14; CDR3 DNA: TGTGCCATCAGTCACCGGGGGGATGACTATGGCTACACCTTC; CDR3 protein: CAISHRGDDYGYTF
D gene: -; clone size: few; J gene: TRBJ1-1; V gene: TRBV4-3; CDR3 length: 13; CDR3 DNA: TGCGCCAGCAGAGATTTATTGAACACTGAAGCTTTCTTT; CDR3 protein: CASRDLLNTEAFF
D gene: -; clone size: many; J gene: TRBJ2-3; V gene: TRBV7-2; CDR3 length: 14; CDR3 DNA: TGTGCCAGCAGCACGCCGGGGGTCCCAGATACGCAGTATTTT; CDR3 protein: CASSTPGVPDTQYF
D gene: -; clone size: -; J gene: TRBJ2-7; V gene: TRBV5-6; CDR3 length: 14; CDR3 DNA: TGTGCCAGCAGCTACGGCCTAGCCCCTCCACTTACGTACTTC; CDR3 protein: CASSYGLAPPLTYF
D gene: TRBD2; clone size: -; J gene: TRBJ2-5; V gene: TRBV20-1; CDR3 length: 15; CDR3 DNA: TGCAGTGCTAGGGTACTAGCGGGGGTAGGGGAGACCCAGTACTTC; CDR3 protein: CSARVLAGVGETQYF
D gene: -; clone size: few; J gene: TRBJ1-1; V gene: TRBV7-3; CDR3 length: 14; CDR3 DNA: TGTGCCAGCAGCTCCGATCAGGGGAACACTGAAGCTTTCTTT; CDR3 protein: CASSSDQGNTEAFF
D gene: -; clone size: many; J gene: TRBJ2-1; V gene: TRBV4-3; CDR3 length: 13; CDR3 DNA: TGCGCCAGCAGTTGGATGGGTTCCAATGAGCAGTTCTTC; CDR3 protein: CASSWMGSNEQFF
D gene: -; clone size: many; J gene: TRBJ2-7; V gene: TRBV27; CDR3 length: 13; CDR3 DNA: TGTGCCAGCAGTTTAGGGTTTTCCTACGAGCAGTACTTC; CDR3 protein: CASSLGFSYEQYF
D gene: -; clone size: many; J gene: TRBJ1-2; V gene: TRBV5-1; CDR3 length: 12; CDR3 DNA: TGCGCCAGCAGCTTGGCAGGGGAAGGCTACACCTTC; CDR3 protein: CASSLAGEGYTF
D gene: -; clone size: many; J gene: TRBJ2-7; V gene: TRBV20-1; CDR3 length: 15; CDR3 DNA: TGCAGTGCCGAGGGTGGGGGGCGGTCTCCCTACGAGCAGTACTTC; CDR3 protein: CSAEGGGRSPYEQYF
D gene: -; clone size: few; J gene: TRBJ2-1; V gene: TRBV10-3; CDR3 length: 16; CDR3 DNA: TGTGCCATCAGTGAGCCGGGTTTGTCAATATACAATGAGCAGTTCTTC; CDR3 protein: CAISEPGLSIYNEQFF
D gene: -; clone size: few; J gene: TRBJ2-5; V gene: TRBV28; CDR3 length: 14; CDR3 DNA: TGTGCCAGCAGTCTTACCTCCTGGGGTGAGACCCAGTACTTC; CDR3 protein: CASSLTSWGETQYF
D gene: -; clone size: many; J gene: TRBJ2-7; V gene: TRBV6-5; CDR3 length: 15; CDR3 DNA: TGTGCCAGCAGTCTCGACCCTCGACTCTTCTACGAGCAGTACTTC; CDR3 protein: CASSLDPRLFYEQYF
D gene: TRBD1; clone size: -; J gene: TRBJ1-3; V gene: TRBV2; CDR3 length: 18; CDR3 DNA: TGTGCCAGCAGTGAACTATGGCCGGACAGGGGCTCTGGAAACACCATATATTTT; CDR3 protein: CASSELWPDRGSGNTIYF
D gene: -; clone size: -; J gene: TRBJ2-3; V gene: TRBV6-6; CDR3 length: 13; CDR3 DNA: TGTGCCAGCAGTTACACAACGGCAGATACGCAGTATTTT; CDR3 protein: CASSYTTADTQYF
D gene: -; clone size: -; J gene: TRBJ1-1; V gene: TRBV10-2; CDR3 length: 14; CDR3 DNA: TGCGCCAGCTCACGGGGGCCCATGAACACTGAAGCTTTCTTT; CDR3 protein: CASSRGPMNTEAFF
D gene: TRBD1; clone size: few; J gene: TRBJ1-2; V gene: TRBV6-5; CDR3 length: 13; CDR3 DNA: TGTGCCAGCAGTGGCCGGGACAGGAATGGCTACACCTTC; CDR3 protein: CASSGRDRNGYTF
D gene: TRBD1; clone size: -; J gene: TRBJ1-5; V gene: TRBV28; CDR3 length: 14; CDR3 DNA: TGTGCCAGCACCCGCGGGACAGGGGATCAGCCCCAGCATTTT; CDR3 protein: CASTRGTGDQPQHF
D gene: TRBD1; clone size: many; J gene: TRBJ2-1; V gene: TRBV10-3; CDR3 length: 14; CDR3 DNA: TGTGCCATCAGGAGGGACAGGGGAGGCAATGAGCAGTTCTTC; CDR3 protein: CAIRRDRGGNEQFF
D gene: TRBD1; clone size: -; J gene: TRBJ2-1; V gene: TRBV18; CDR3 length: 16; CDR3 DNA: TGTGCCAGCTCTAATATTAGGGACAGGAACCACAATGAGCAGTTCTTC; CDR3 protein: CASSNIRDRNHNEQFF
D gene: -; clone size: -; J gene: TRBJ2-2; V gene: TRBV7-9; CDR3 length: 12; CDR3 DNA: TGTGCCAGCAGTCCAACAGGCGGGGAGCTGTTTTTT; CDR3 protein: CASSPTGGELFF
D gene: -; clone size: few; J gene: TRBJ2-7; V gene: TRBV4-3; CDR3 length: 15; CDR3 DNA: TGCGCCAGCAGCCCCGACGGGGGGCGAACCTACGAGCAGTACTTC; CDR3 protein: CASSPDGGRTYEQYF
D gene: -; clone size: -; J gene: TRBJ2-7; V gene: TRBV20-1; CDR3 length: 14; CDR3 DNA: TGCAGTGCTAGAGGGCAAGAGTTTACTTACGAGCAGTACTTC; CDR3 protein: CSARGQEFTYEQYF
D gene: -; clone size: few; J gene: TRBJ1-1; V gene: TRBV5-1; CDR3 length: 16; CDR3 DNA: TGCGCCAGCAGCCCTGAAATTGGACGGGGGAACACTGAAGCTTTCTTT; CDR3 protein: CASSPEIGRGNTEAFF
D gene: -; clone size: few; J gene: TRBJ2-5; V gene: TRBV3-1; CDR3 length: 15; CDR3 DNA: TGTGCCAGCAGCCCCTCCGCGTGGGGGCAAGAGACCCAGTACTTC; CDR3 protein: CASSPSAWGQETQYF
D gene: -; clone size: -; J gene: TRBJ2-4; V gene: TRBV20-1; CDR3 length: 16; CDR3 DNA: TGCAGTGCTAGCTTCTCTCAAACCTTAGCCAAAAACATTCAGTACTTC; CDR3 protein: CSASFSQTLAKNIQYF
D gene: -; clone size: -; J gene: TRBJ2-3; V gene: TRBV7-3; CDR3 length: 13; CDR3 DNA: TGTGCCAGCAGCTTAAATGAGGGAGATACGCAGTATTTT; CDR3 protein: CASSLNEGDTQYF
D gene: -; clone size: few; J gene: TRBJ1-1; V gene: TRBV29-1; CDR3 length: 13; CDR3 DNA: TGCAGCGTTGAAGTCGGGCCAAACACTGAAGCTTTCTTT; CDR3 protein: CSVEVGPNTEAFF
D gene: -; clone size: -; J gene: TRBJ1-1; V gene: TRBV5-6; CDR3 length: 13; CDR3 DNA: TGTGCCAGCAGCATAAAGGGGGGCACTGAAGCTTTCTTT; CDR3 protein: CASSIKGGTEAFF